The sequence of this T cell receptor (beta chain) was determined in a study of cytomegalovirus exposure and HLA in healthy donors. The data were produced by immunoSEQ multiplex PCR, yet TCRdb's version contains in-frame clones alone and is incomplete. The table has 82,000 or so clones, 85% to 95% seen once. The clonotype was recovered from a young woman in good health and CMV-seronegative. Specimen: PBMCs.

The CDR3 nucleotides read TGTGCCAGCTCCCCCGGGAGTGAGCAGTATTTT. Amino acids: CASSPGSEQYF. The gene calls are TRBV7-2 and TRBJ2-3, with a possible D match to TRBD2 (6 bases). Germline values: CDR1 SGHTA, CDR2 FQGNSA. Trimming pared 8 bases from V and 11 bases from J, leaving 14 bases between. The CDR3 sequence is 11 residues long.